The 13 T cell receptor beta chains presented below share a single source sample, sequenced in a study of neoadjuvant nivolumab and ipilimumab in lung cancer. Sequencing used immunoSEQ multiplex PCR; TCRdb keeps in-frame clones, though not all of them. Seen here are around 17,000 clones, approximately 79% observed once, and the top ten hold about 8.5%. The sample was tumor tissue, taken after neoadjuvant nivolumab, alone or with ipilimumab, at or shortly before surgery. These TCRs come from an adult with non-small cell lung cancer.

The CDR3 protein is CASSVAGNRDSPLHF. The CDR3 DNA follows: TGTGCCAGCAGCGTAGCGGGGAATCGGGATTCACCCCTCCACTTT. The chain recombines TRBV9 with TRBJ1-6; D is ambiguous. Germline V gene data show CDR1 as SGDLS and CDR2 as YYNGEE. This CDR3 has 15 amino acids. The V end lost 0 bases, the J end lost 8 bases, and 12 bases lay between the germline ends.

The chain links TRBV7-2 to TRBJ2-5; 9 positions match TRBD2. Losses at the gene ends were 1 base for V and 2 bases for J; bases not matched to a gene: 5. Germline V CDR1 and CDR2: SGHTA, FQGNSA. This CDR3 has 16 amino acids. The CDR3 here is CASSLDPSGEQETQYF. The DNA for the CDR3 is TGTGCCAGCAGCTTAGATCCTAGCGGGGAGCAAGAGACCCAGTACTTC. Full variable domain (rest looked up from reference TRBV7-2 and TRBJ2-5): GAGVSQSPSNKVTEKGKDVELRCDPISGHTALYWYRQSLGQGLEFLIYFQGNSAPDKSGLPSDRFSAERTGGSVSTLTIQRTQQEDSAVYLCASSLDPSGEQETQYFGPGTRLLVL.

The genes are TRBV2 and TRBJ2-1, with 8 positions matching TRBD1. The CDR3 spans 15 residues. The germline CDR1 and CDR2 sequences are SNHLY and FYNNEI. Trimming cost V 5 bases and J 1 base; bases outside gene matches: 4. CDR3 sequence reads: CASSSDRASYNEQFF. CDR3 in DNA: TGTGCCAGCAGTTCGGACAGGGCTTCCTACAATGAGCAGTTCTTC.

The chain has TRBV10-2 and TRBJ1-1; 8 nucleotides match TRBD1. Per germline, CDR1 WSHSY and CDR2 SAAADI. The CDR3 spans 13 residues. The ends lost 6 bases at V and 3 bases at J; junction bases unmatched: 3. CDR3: CASRDRVDTEAFF. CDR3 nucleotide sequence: TGCGCCAGCAGGGACAGGGTGGACACTGAAGCTTTCTTT.

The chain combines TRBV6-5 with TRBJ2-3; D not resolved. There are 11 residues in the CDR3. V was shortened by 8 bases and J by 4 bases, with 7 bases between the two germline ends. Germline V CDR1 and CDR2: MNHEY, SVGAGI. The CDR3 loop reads CASSLADTQYF. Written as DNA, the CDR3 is TGTGCCAGCTCCCTCGCAGATACGCAGTATTTT.

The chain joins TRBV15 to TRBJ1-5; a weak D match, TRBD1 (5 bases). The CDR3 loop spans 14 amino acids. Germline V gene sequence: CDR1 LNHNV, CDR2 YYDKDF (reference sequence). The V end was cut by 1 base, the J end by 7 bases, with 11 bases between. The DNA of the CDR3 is TGTGCCACCAGCAGAGTAGGGGATGGGCAGCCCCAGCATTTT. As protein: CATSRVGDGQPQHF.

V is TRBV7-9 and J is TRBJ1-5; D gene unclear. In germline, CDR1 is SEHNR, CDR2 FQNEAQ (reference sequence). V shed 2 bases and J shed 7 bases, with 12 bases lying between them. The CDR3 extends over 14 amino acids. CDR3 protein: CASSLYGDAQPQHF. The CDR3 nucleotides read TGTGCCAGCAGCTTATATGGGGATGCCCAGCCCCAGCATTTT.

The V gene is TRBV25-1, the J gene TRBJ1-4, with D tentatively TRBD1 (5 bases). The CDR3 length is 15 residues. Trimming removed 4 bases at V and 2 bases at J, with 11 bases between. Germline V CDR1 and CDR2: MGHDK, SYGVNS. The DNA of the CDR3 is TGTGCCAGCAGTGTCTTTTGGGGCACTAATGAAAAACTGTTTTTT. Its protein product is CASSVFWGTNEKLFF.

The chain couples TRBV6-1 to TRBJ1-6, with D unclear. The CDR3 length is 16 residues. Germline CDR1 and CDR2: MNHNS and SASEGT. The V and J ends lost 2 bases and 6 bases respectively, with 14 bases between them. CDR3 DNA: TGTGCCAGCAGTGAAACGCCGGGGATAAGTAATTCACCCCTCCACTTT. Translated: CASSETPGISNSPLHF.

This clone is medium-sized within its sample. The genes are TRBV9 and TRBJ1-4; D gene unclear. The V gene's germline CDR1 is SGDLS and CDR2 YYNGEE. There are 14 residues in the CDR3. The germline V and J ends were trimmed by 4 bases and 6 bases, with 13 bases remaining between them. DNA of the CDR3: TGTGCCAGCAGCCTCCGGGCCGCCGATGAAAAACTGTTTTTT. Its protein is CASSLRAADEKLFF.

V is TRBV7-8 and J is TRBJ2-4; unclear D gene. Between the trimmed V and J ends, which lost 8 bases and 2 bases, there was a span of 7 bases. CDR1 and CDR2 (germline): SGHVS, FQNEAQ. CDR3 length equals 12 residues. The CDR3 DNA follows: TGTGCCAGCCGCGGAACCAAAAACATTCAGTACTTC. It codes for CASRGTKNIQYF. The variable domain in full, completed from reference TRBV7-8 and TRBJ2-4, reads GAGVSQSPRYKVAKRGQDVALRCDPISGHVSLFWYQQALGQGPEFLTYFQNEAQLDKSGLPSDRFFAERPEGSVSTLKIQRTQQEDSAVYLCASRGTKNIQYFGAGTRLSVL.

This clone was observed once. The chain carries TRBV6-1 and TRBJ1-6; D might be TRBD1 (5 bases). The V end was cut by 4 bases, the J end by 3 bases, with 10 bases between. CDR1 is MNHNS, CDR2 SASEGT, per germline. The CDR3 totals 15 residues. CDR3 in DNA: TGTGCCAGCAGTGGGGGACCGAACTATAATTCACCCCTCCACTTT. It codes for CASSGGPNYNSPLHF.

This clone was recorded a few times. The chain's CDR3 is CAISESMAGRDYNEQFF. For the CDR3, the DNA is TGTGCCATCAGTGAGTCGATGGCGGGGCGTGACTACAATGAGCAGTTCTTC. This rearrangement joins TRBV10-3 to TRBJ2-1, with a weak D call TRBD2 (6 bases). The CDR3 is made up of 17 amino acids. The ends were cut back, 0 bases at V and 3 bases at J, with 15 bases in the middle. CDR1 is ENHRY and CDR2 is SYGVKD in the germline V gene.